This T cell receptor beta chain was recorded in a study of blood T cell repertoires in COVID-19 (dated by TCRdb to 2020 to 2022). In the study overall: Collaborator samples came from the United States, Italy and Spain and covered acute and convalescent phases of COVID-19. The prospective study material was composed of cDNA or gDNA derived from T cells, B-cell-depleted T cells, or PBMCs. Subjects who had been exposed to COVID-19, were actively infected with it, or had recovered from it provided the deeply sampled blood TCRbeta repertoires that made up the dataset. A freely available public database, intended as a resource for researchers studying the immune response to SARS-CoV-2, is where the repertoires were released. The samples were drawn from two sources: the first 160 participants of the ongoing ImmuneRACE study, and approximately 1,300 subjects contributed by 6 global collaborators. Nearly every sample came with metadata listing a de-identified subject ID, COVID-19 status, age in years and sex. Where HLA class I and class II types were available, the types were taken from metadata supplied by the sample provider, not from assay-based typing.

Beyond this particular receptor, the publication reports: The amount of clinical and demographic metadata varied by source and participant and was provided uncurated.

A word on this clone: This clone's antigen is unknown. No qualities accompany the bases; no much larger clone lies one base away.

Here V drops 0 bases and J drops 6 bases, and the junction holds 7 bases not matched to any gene. CDR1 and CDR2 (SGHAT, FQNNGV) derive from the germline V gene. Spanning cysteine to phenylalanine, the CDR3 consists of 15 amino acids. Kept here is only the CDR3 DNA, which spans 45 bases and is read in frame from base 1. The immunoSEQ Assay, a bias-controlled multiplex PCR, was used to amplify TCRbeta CDR3 regions from genomic DNA. The authors' analysis ran thus. The number of nucleated cells in each sample was estimated from the amplification of reference gene primers within the assay. To quantify the absolute abundance of each unique TCRbeta CDR3 rearrangement, sequence reads were collapsed and filtered. For each sample, productive Simpson clonality was calculated as the square root of Simpson's diversity index over productive rearrangements. Imported from immuneACCESS, the table was reduced by TCRdb to in-frame sequences with V and J called. These copies leave out some clones; in studies compared against another copy, an unresolved V gene accounts for under half, and the cause of the remainder is not known. That table is the source of V, J and clone size, and D and trimming were worked out from the DNA. The sample table lists over 20,000 clones, approximately 74% of them with a count of one. The ten largest clones represent approximately 7% of the sample.

In Seattle, one collaborating source enrolled patients while the infection was active and tracked those patients longitudinally over the course of disease. Collaborating institutions collected whole blood in K2EDTA tubes following their own protocols. Collaborator samples were shipped for TCRbeta analysis as frozen whole blood, isolated PBMCs, or DNA extracted from either sample type. The sequence was collected from a man in his forties or fifties with COVID-19, enrolled during active disease. Here the chain combines TRBV11-2 and TRBJ2-7, with TRBD1 matching 8 junction bases. Sequencing was performed on peripheral blood. The CDR3 reads CASSLESGGMAEQYF. In nucleotide form, the sequence is TGTGCCAGCAGCTTAGAGTCAGGGGGCATGGCCGAGCAGTACTTC.